This TCR beta chain was retrieved from a study of blood T cells in healthy people across ages. The germline CDR1 and CDR2 sequences are LGHDT and YNNKEL (reference sequence). This CDR3 has 12 residues. V shed 1 base and J shed 11 bases, with 11 bases lying between them. The second PCR ran about 6 to 11 cycles with a sample-barcoded 5' primer and J-beta primers. A single record per CDR3 protein comes from TCRdb applying MiXCR to the 5' RACE reads. This table holds about 1.5 million distinct CDR3 sequences, roughly 40% found once. The TCR comes from a woman aged 18-35 years in good health. The sample was blood. This chain uses TRBV3-1 with TRBJ2-5, with a possible D match to TRBD2 (5 bases). The chain's CDR3 is CASSQVGWEQYF. CDR3 DNA: TGTGCCAGCAGCCAAGTAGGCTGGGAGCAGTACTTC.